A single sample is the source of the 13 T cell receptor beta chains below, sequenced in a study of T-cell memory formation after mild COVID-19. MiXCR was run by TCRdb on the 5' RACE reads, yielding one entry per CDR3 protein. The table shows 300,000 to 400,000 distinct CDR3 sequences, with 10% to 15% occurring only once. The sequenced sample consisted of PBMCs or a T cell subset sorted from them (not recorded which). The source is a man aged 18 to 30 who had mild COVID-19 (a few samples of this study predate the infection). Cell type and time point are not known.

The V and J genes are TRBV6-1 and TRBJ2-3, with TRBD2 identical over 8 bases. Germline trimming cut 6 bases from V and 7 bases from J; bases unmatched to any gene: 6. This CDR3 region has 13 residues. CDR1 and CDR2 from the germline V gene are MNHNS and SASEGT. The CDR3 bases are TGTGCCAGCAGGGAAACTAGCGGCCATACGCAGTATTTT. Its protein product is CASRETSGHTQYF.

This clonotype came up a few times. This rearrangement joins TRBV27 to TRBJ1-5; D may be TRBD1 (6 bases). The V gene's germline CDR1 is MNHEY and CDR2 SMNVEV (reference sequence). Trimming removed 0 bases from V and 11 bases from J, with 14 bases in between. This CDR3 spans 14 amino acids. CDR3 region: CASSLSGAGAAQHF. In DNA form, the CDR3 reads TGTGCCAGCAGTTTATCGGGGGCAGGGGCTGCCCAGCATTTT.

The rearrangement links TRBV3-1 to TRBJ2-5, with unresolved D. V dropped 2 bases and J dropped 4 bases, with 8 bases sitting between them. In germline, CDR1 is LGHDT, CDR2 YNNKEL (reference sequence). CDR3 size: 13 residues. This chain's CDR3 is CASSQPARETQYF. The CDR3 region has the DNA TGTGCCAGCAGCCAACCAGCGAGAGAGACCCAGTACTTC.

The chain uses TRBV2 and TRBJ2-1, with D possibly TRBD2 on 6 matching bases. Trimming stripped 6 bases from V and 9 bases from J, with 15 bases between. From germline, CDR1 is SNHLY and CDR2 FYNNEI. The CDR3 length is 13 residues. As DNA, the CDR3 is TGTGCCAGCAGGGCCTTCGTGGGGGGTGAGCAGTTCTTC. Its translation is CASRAFVGGEQFF.

The table lists this clonotype with many counts. The chain joins TRBV7-9 to TRBJ2-1; no reliable D call. Germline V lookup: CDR1 SEHNR, CDR2 FQNEAQ (reference sequence). Trimming left V 5 bases short and J 0 bases short, with 17 bases between. The CDR3 sequence is 17 residues long. In nucleotides, the CDR3 is TGTGCCAGCAGCCCTCGGACGCGGATGGCCTCCTACAATGAGCAGTTCTTC. It is translated as CASSPRTRMASYNEQFF.

The sample holds a few counts of this clonotype. The V gene is TRBV5-1, the J gene TRBJ2-3, with D perhaps TRBD1 (5 bases). The V end lost 1 base, the J end lost 5 bases, and 8 bases lay between the germline ends. CDR3 length: 13 amino acids. CDR1 is SGHRS and CDR2 is YFSETQ in the germline V gene. The CDR3: CASSLWGRDTQYF. DNA of the CDR3: TGCGCCAGCAGCTTGTGGGGCAGAGATACGCAGTATTTT.

At least ten counts were recorded for this clonotype. The V call is TRBV12-3 or TRBV12-4, the J call TRBJ2-7; 11 nucleotides agree with TRBD2. Trimming took 6 bases from V and 4 from J; bases not matched to a gene: 8. This CDR3 has 15 amino acids. The CDR3 reads CASREDVAGGYEQYF. In DNA, the CDR3 is TGTGCCAGCAGGGAAGATGTAGCGGGGGGGTACGAGCAGTACTTC.

The rearrangement links TRBV7-9 to TRBJ2-5, with 7 bases matching TRBD2. J was trimmed by 5 bases and V by 3 bases; bases with no gene match: 9. Germline values: CDR1 SEHNR, CDR2 FQNEAQ (reference sequence). The CDR3 extends over 15 amino acids. CDR3 DNA sequence: TGTGCCAGCAGCTTGGAGAACGGGGGGTCGGAGACCCAGTACTTC. This translates into CASSLENGGSETQYF. Full variable domain (remainder filled in from reference TRBV7-9 and TRBJ2-5): DTGVSQNPRHKITKRGQNVTFRCDPISEHNRLYWYRQTLGQGPEFLTYFQNEAQLEKSRLLSDRFSAERPKGSFSTLEIQRTEQGDSAMYLCASSLENGGSETQYFGPGTRLLVL.

CDR3 DNA: TGTGCCAGCAGGGAGACGACCAGGACCCAGTACTTC. Translated: CASRETTRTQYF. The genes are TRBV7-8 and TRBJ2-5; D ambiguous. Germline V gene lookup returns CDR1 SGHVS and CDR2 FQNEAQ. Trimming cost V 6 bases and J 7 bases, with 12 bases left between them. The CDR3 extends over 12 amino acids. The whole variable domain, remainder taken from reference TRBV7-8 and TRBJ2-5, is GAGVSQSPRYKVAKRGQDVALRCDPISGHVSLFWYQQALGQGPEFLTYFQNEAQLDKSGLPSDRFFAERPEGSVSTLKIQRTQQEDSAVYLCASRETTRTQYFGPGTRLLVL.

CDR3 sequence reads: CSVERNYYGYTF. The CDR3 region has the DNA TGCAGCGTGGAGCGAAACTACTATGGCTACACCTTC. The chain links TRBV29-1 to TRBJ1-2; D not certain. The CDR3 loop spans 12 amino acids. Germline CDR1 reads SQVTM; CDR2 reads ANQGSEA. The germline V and J ends were trimmed by 6 bases and 3 bases, with 11 bases remaining between them.

This clonotype was seen only a few times. This sequence joins TRBV11-2 and TRBJ1-6; D is perhaps TRBD1 (5 bases). With 5 bases removed from V and 12 bases from J, the gap between germline ends came to 23 bases. This CDR3 has 16 amino acids. Germline lookup yields CDR1 SGHAT and CDR2 FQNNGV. CDR3 sequence reads: CASSGERWQGREPLHF. The CDR3 coding sequence is TGTGCCAGCAGCGGAGAAAGGTGGCAGGGAAGAGAACCCCTCCACTTT.

This clonotype was recorded at least ten times. V gene TRBV19 combines with J gene TRBJ1-6, with 8 bases aligning to TRBD1. Germline V gene lookup returns CDR1 LNHDA and CDR2 SQIVND (reference sequence). With 6 bases clipped from V and 10 bases from J, the junction kept 5 bases outside the gene matches. The CDR3 consists of 13 residues. The CDR3 loop is CASSQTGESPLHF. The DNA for the CDR3 is TGTGCCAGTAGCCAGACAGGGGAATCACCCCTCCACTTT. Variable domain in full (rest from reference TRBV19 and TRBJ1-6): DGGITQSPKYLFRKEGQNVTLSCEQNLNHDAMYWYRQDPGQGLRLIYYSQIVNDFQKGDIAEGYSVSREKKESFPLTVTSAQKNPTAFYLCASSQTGESPLHFGNGTRLTVT.

This clonotype has just a few counts. This chain connects TRBV20-1 to TRBJ2-7; D is ambiguous. The germline gives CDR1 DFQATT, CDR2 SNEGSKA (reference sequence). With 3 bases removed from V and 0 bases from J, the gap between germline ends came to 3 bases. The CDR3 is made up of 11 amino acids. Here the CDR3 reads CSASSSYEQYF. The CDR3 region has the DNA TGCAGTGCTAGTAGCTCCTACGAGCAGTACTTC.